This note documents a single T cell receptor (beta chain) sequence. Its cognate antigen is unknown. The same CDR3 also results from other DNA sequences found in this sample. It was CD45RO-negative cells, positively selected for CCR7, that made up naive CD8 cells, with terminally differentiated effector memory CD45RA+ cells excluded. All participating donors were Caucasian adults from Nashville, Tennessee. The sample belongs to a study of shared clonotypes between healthy human individuals. For the study at large: The study used three CD4 naive, three CD4 memory, two CD8 naive and one CD8 memory plate per donor.

TCRdb keeps only in-frame clones here, not all; method: immunoSEQ multiplex PCR. The repertoire holds nearly 2 million clones, with about 95% as singletons. The CDR3 spans 14 residues. With 1 base clipped from V and 4 bases from J, the junction kept 0 bases outside the gene matches. Germline assignment: CDR1 SEHNR and CDR2 FQNEAQ (reference sequence). Whole-study findings and limits: Roughly 5% of naive CD4 clonotypes were shared across a few donors. What naive subsets generally showed was a larger estimated richness than memory subsets showed.

This rearrangement joins TRBV7-9 to TRBJ1-1; 10 bases map to TRBD1. The specimen sequenced was naive CD8+ T cells sorted from blood. The receptor comes from a man aged 18-30 years in good health. This CDR3 reads CASSLGQGATEAFF. As DNA, the CDR3 is TGTGCCAGCAGCTTAGGACAGGGGGCCACTGAAGCTTTCTTT.